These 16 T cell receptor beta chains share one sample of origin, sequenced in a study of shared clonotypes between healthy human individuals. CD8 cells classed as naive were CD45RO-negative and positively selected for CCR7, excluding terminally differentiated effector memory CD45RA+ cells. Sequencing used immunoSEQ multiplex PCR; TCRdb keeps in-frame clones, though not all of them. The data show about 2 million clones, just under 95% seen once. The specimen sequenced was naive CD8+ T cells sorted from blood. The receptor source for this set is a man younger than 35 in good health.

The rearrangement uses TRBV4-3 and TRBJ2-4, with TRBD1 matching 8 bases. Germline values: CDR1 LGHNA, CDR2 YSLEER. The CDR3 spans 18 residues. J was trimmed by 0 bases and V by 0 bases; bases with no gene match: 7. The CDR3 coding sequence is TGCGCCAGCAGCCAAGAGACCGACAGGGGACTAGCCAAAAACATTCAGTACTTC. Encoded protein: CASSQETDRGLAKNIQYF.

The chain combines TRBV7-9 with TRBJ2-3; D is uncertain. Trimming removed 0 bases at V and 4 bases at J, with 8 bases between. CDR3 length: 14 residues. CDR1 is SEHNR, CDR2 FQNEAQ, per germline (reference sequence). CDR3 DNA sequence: TGTGCCAGCAGCTTAGCTCTTGGGGCAGATACGCAGTATTTT. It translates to CASSLALGADTQYF.

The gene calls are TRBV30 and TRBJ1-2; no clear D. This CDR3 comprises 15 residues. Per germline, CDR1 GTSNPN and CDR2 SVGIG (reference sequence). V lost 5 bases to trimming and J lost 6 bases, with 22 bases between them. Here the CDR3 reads CAWGNKASYGDGYTF. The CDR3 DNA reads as TGTGCCTGGGGTAACAAGGCTTCATACGGGGATGGCTACACCTTC.

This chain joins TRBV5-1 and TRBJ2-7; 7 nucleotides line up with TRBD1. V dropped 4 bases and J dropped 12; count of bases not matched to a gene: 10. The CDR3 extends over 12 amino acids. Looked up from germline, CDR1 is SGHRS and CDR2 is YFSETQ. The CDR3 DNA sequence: TGCGCCAGCAGCCTAGACAGGGTTTGTGCGTACTTC. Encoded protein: CASSLDRVCAYF.

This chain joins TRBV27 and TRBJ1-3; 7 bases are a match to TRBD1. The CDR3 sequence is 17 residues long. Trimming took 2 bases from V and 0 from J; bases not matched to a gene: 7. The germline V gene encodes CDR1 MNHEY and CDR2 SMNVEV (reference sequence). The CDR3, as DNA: TGTGCCAGCAGTTTACCCGCGGACAGGCCCTCTGGAAACACCATATATTTT. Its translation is CASSLPADRPSGNTIYF.

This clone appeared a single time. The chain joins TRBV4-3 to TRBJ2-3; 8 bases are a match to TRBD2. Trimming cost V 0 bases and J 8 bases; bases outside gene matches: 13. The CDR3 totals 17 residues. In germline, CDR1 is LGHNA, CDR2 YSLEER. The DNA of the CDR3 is TGCGCCAGCAGCCAAGAGACTAGCGCCTTCAATGGGGGTACGCAGTATTTT. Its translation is CASSQETSAFNGGTQYF.

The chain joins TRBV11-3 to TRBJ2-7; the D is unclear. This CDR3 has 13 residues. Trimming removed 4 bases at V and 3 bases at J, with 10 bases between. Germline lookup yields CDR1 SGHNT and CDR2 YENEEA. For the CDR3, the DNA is TGTGCCAGCAGCTCCCGACGGGTCTACGAGCAGTACTTC. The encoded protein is CASSSRRVYEQYF.

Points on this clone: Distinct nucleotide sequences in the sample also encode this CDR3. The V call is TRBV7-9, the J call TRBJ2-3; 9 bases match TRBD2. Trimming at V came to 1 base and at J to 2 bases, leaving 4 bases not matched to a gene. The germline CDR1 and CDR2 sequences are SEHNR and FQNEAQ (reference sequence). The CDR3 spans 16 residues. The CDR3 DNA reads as TGTGCCAGCAGCTTAGGAACTAGCGGGTACACAGATACGCAGTATTTT. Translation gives CASSLGTSGYTDTQYF.

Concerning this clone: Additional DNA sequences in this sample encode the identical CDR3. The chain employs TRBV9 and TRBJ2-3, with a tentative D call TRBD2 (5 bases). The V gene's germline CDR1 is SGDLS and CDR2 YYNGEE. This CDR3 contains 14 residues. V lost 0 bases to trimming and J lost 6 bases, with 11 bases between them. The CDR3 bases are TGTGCCAGCAGCGTAGGAGGAGGTTCTGATACGCAGTATTTT. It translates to CASSVGGGSDTQYF.

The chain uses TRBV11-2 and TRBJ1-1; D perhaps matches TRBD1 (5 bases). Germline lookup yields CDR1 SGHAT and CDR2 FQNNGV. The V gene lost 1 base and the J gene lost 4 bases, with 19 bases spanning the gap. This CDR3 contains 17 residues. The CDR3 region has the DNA TGTGCCAGCAGCTTAGGGGCCGTGTGGGGGGTCGGCACTGAAGCTTTCTTT. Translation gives CASSLGAVWGVGTEAFF.

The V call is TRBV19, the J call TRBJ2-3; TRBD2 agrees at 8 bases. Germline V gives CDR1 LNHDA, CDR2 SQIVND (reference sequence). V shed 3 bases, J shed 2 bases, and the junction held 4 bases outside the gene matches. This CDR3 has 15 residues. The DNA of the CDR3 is TGTGCCAGTAGTATTCAGCGGGAGCCCACAGATACGCAGTATTTT. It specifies CASSIQREPTDTQYF.

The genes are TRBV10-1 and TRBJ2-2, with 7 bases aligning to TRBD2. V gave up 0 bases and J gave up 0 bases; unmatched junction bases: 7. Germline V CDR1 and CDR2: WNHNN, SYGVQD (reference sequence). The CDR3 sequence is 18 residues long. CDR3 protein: CASSESGGSGPNTGELFF. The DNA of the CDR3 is TGCGCCAGCAGTGAGTCTGGGGGTAGCGGGCCGAACACCGGGGAGCTGTTTTTT.

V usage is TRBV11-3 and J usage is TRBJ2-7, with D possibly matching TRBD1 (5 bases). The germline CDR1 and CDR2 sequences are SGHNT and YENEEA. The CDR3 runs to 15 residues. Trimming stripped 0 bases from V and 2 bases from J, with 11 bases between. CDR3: CASSLDPSGTYEQYF. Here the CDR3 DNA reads TGTGCCAGCAGCTTAGATCCGTCAGGGACCTACGAGCAGTACTTC.

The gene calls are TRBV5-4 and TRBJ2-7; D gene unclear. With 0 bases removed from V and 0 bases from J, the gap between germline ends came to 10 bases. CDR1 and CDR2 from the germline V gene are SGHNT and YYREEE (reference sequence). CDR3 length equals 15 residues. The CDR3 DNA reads TGTGCCAGCAGCTTGGATCCACAGTCCTCCTACGAGCAGTACTTC. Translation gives CASSLDPQSSYEQYF.

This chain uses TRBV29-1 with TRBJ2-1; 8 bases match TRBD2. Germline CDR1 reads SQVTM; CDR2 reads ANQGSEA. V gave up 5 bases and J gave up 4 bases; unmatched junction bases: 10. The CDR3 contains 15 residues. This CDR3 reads CSVSSPSGLYNEQFF. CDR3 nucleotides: TGCAGCGTTTCCTCCCCTAGCGGGTTATACAATGAGCAGTTCTTC.

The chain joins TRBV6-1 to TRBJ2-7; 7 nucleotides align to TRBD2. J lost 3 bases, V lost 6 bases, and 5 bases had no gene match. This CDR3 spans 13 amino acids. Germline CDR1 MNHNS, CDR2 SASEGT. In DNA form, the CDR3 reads TGTGCCAGCAGGATTCGGGGGGACTACGAGCAGTACTTC. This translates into CASRIRGDYEQYF.